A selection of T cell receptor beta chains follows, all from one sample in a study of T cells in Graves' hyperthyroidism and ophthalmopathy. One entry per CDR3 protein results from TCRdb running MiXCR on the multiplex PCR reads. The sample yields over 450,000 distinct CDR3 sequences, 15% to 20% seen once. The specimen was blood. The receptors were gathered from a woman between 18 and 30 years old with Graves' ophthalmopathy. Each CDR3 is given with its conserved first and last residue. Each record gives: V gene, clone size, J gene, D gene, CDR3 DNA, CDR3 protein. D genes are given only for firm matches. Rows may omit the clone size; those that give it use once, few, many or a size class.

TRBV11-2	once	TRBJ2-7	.	TGTGCCAGCAGTTTGGGGGTGGGGCAGGGCAACGAGCAGTACTTC	CASSLGVGQGNEQYF
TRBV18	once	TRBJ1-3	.	TGTGCCAGCTCACTGGTAACAACTTACTTGAGCTCTGGAAACACCATATATTTT	CASSLVTTYLSSGNTIYF
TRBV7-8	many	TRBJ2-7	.	TGTGCCAGCAGCTTAGGGGATATATACGAGCAGTACTTC	CASSLGDIYEQYF
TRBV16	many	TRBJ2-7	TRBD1	TGTGCCAGCAGCCAACTGGACAGGGAACGGTACGAGCAGTACTTC	CASSQLDRERYEQYF
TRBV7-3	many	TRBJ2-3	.	TGTGCCAGCAGTTCGGGGGGCGCTGACACAGATACGCAGTATTTT	CASSSGGADTDTQYF
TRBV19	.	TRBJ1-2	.	TGTGCCAGTAGTATAGAAGGCAACCATGGCTACACCTTC	CASSIEGNHGYTF
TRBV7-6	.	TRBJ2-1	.	TGTGCCAGCAGCTTGAATTTACGGGGGACAAGATTGAATGAGCAGTTCTTC	CASSLNLRGTRLNEQFF
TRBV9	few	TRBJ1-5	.	TGTGCCAGCAGCGTAGACCCCGGGGTGGAACGGCCCCAGCATTTT	CASSVDPGVERPQHF
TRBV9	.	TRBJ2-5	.	TGTGCCAGCAGCTCGGGGAACAGAGAAGAGACCCAGTACTTC	CASSSGNREETQYF
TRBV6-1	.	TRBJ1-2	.	TGTGCCAGCACTGGATCTGGCTACACCTTC	CASTGSGYTF
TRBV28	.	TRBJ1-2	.	TGTGCCAGCAGTGCGGACACCTTCTATGGCTACACCTTC	CASSADTFYGYTF
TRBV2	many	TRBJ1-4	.	TGTGCCAGCAGTGAAGTCGGGGTGGGGCAAATGGAAAAACTGTTTTTT	CASSEVGVGQMEKLFF
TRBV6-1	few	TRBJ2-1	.	TGTGCCAGCAGTCAGGGACCTAACAATGAGCAGTTCTTC	CASSQGPNNEQFF
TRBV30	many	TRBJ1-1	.	TGTGCCTGGAGACAGGGACAAGTACTCCTTATGAACACTGAAGCTTTCTTT	CAWRQGQVLLMNTEAFF
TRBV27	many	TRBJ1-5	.	TGTGCCAGCAGGGGTGGAAGGGGTAGCAATCAGCCCCAGCATTTT	CASRGGRGSNQPQHF
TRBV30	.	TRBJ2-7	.	TGTGCCTGGACCGCCCGTGGCAGGGTGACCTACGAGCAGTACTTC	CAWTARGRVTYEQYF
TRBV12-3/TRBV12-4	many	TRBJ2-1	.	TGTGCCAGCAGTTTCGCAGGAGGACTCTACAATGAGCAGTTCTTC	CASSFAGGLYNEQFF
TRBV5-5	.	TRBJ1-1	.	TGTGCCAGCAGCTTGCTAACCTCGAAGGAAGCTTTCTTT	CASSLLTSKEAFF
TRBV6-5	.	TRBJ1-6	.	TGTGCCAGCGGTTCGAAAGCCTGGGGGGTGGGCCGTCTCACCGGATTTAATTCACCCCTCCACTTT	CASGSKAWGVGRLTGFNSPLHF
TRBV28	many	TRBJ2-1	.	TGTGCCAGCAGTAACCTTGCGTCCTACAATGAGCAGTTCTTC	CASSNLASYNEQFF
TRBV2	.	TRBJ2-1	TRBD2	TGTGCCAGCAGGGAACTAGCGGGAGACTTCGGTGAGCAGTTCTTC	CASRELAGDFGEQFF
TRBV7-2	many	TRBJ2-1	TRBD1	TGTGCCAGCAGCTTATACCGGGACAGGGACAATGAGCAGTTCTTC	CASSLYRDRDNEQFF
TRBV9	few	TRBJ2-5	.	TGTGCCAGCAGCGTAGGGGTGGGGCGCGAAGAGACCCAGTACTTC	CASSVGVGREETQYF
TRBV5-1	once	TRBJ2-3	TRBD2	TGCGCCAGCAGCTTGGGGTCCCGTCGACTAGCGGGAGGAGGAGATACGCAGTATTTT	CASSLGSRRLAGGGDTQYF
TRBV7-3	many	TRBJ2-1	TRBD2	TGTGCCAGCAGTCCTAGCGGGGGGGACAATGAGCAGTTCTTC	CASSPSGGDNEQFF
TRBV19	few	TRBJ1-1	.	TGTGCCAGTAGTTACGACAAGTACACTGAAGCTTTCTTT	CASSYDKYTEAFF
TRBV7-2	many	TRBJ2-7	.	TGTGCCAGCAGCCAGGACACCTACGAGCAGTACTTC	CASSQDTYEQYF
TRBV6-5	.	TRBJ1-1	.	TGTGCCAGCAGTTACGTCCGGGCAGCTAACACTGAAGCTTTCTTT	CASSYVRAANTEAFF
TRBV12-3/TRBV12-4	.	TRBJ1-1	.	TGTGCCAGCAGTTTAAGCGGGCCCGGGCTTGGCACTGAAGCTTTCTTT	CASSLSGPGLGTEAFF
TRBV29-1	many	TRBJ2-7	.	TGCAGCGCTGACCCAGGGGGGAACGAGCAGTACTTC	CSADPGGNEQYF
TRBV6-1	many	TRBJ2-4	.	TGTGCCAGCAGTGAAGGTTGGGACGGCAAAAACATTCAGTACTTC	CASSEGWDGKNIQYF
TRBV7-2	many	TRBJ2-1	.	TGTGCCAGCAGCAATGTGGGGAGCTCCTACAATGAGCAGTTCTTC	CASSNVGSSYNEQFF
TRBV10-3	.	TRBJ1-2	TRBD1	TGTGCCATCAGGGACAGGGAGGTCTATGGCTACACCTTC	CAIRDREVYGYTF